There are many counts of the clone carrying this TCR beta chain. The antigen remains unidentified. RNA transcripts served as the template for amplifying TCR beta CDR3 regions. The HTBI primer set drove a first-round RT-PCR of the TCR CDR3. In TCRdb, the multiplex PCR reads were re-called with MiXCR into one record per CDR3 protein. The sample has 500,000 to 750,000 distinct CDR3 sequences, 15% to 19% seen once. Graves' hyperthyroidism was deemed stable given no ophthalmopathy progression within 18 months. Exclusion followed for patients with uncontrolled infection, other autoimmune disease, pregnancy or lactation. CDR1 LGHDT and CDR2 YNNKEL come from the germline V gene (reference sequence). This CDR3 spans 14 amino acids. Unmatched junction bases numbered 5, after V lost 3 bases and J lost 3 bases. This specimen belongs to a study of T cells in Graves' hyperthyroidism and ophthalmopathy. Study context: At initial diagnosis, before any treatment had begun, peripheral blood was obtained.

Study conclusions and caveats: Most thyroid clonotypes expanded above 0.001 were also detected in blood.

V gene TRBV3-1 combines with J gene TRBJ2-7; the match to TRBD2 covers 7 bases. This clonotype was obtained from a woman in her 30s with Graves' hyperthyroidism. Specimen: blood. The CDR3 protein is CASSHNRDYYEQYF. In nucleotides, the CDR3 is TGTGCCAGCAGCCACAACCGGGACTACTACGAGCAGTACTTC.